This T cell receptor (beta chain) appears in the sequencing data of a study of T cell responses to AZD1222 COVID-19 vaccine. The data were produced by immunoSEQ multiplex PCR, yet TCRdb's version contains in-frame clones alone and is incomplete. Of over 150,000 clones in the sample, about 91% were seen once. Trimming took 0 bases from V and 2 from J, leaving 7 bases between them. In germline, CDR1 is SGDLS, CDR2 YYNGEE. There are 14 residues in the CDR3. This chain connects TRBV9 to TRBJ2-3; no clear D. The TCR was taken from an adult in good health. The sequencing used peripheral blood, collected on day 0 of MenACWY control vaccination. In DNA form, the CDR3 reads TGTGCCAGCAGCGTAGACGGATTCACAGATACGCAGTATTTT. Encoded protein: CASSVDGFTDTQYF. Looking up the rest from reference TRBV9 and TRBJ2-3 gives the full variable domain: DSGVTQTPKHLITATGQRVTLRCSPRSGDLSVYWYQQSLDQGLQFLIQYYNGEERAKGNILERFSAQQFPDLHSELNLSSLELGDSALYFCASSVDGFTDTQYFGPGTRLTVL.